This T cell receptor beta chain was captured by sequencing in a study of STAT3 mutations in large granular lymphocyte leukemia. In regard to this clone: The antigen remains undetermined.

The CDR3 extends over 13 amino acids. V was shortened by 3 bases and J by 0 bases, with 5 bases between the two germline ends. Germline lookup yields CDR1 KGHSH and CDR2 LQKENI. Average productive template count per sample was around 40,000. Profiling relied on immunoSEQ multiplex PCR, and the TCRdb table lists in-frame clones only, not all of them. The sample records approximately 13,000 clones, more than 75% being singletons. Study-level results: Every T-LGLL patient had at least one immunodominant TCRbeta clonotype. Samples missed the first appearance of the clone.

Sequencing was carried out using peripheral blood mononuclear cells. The source is a man aged 35 to 55 with T-cell large granular lymphocyte leukemia. Some clones in this sample may be carry-over from other donors' samples. This sequence joins TRBV18 and TRBJ2-5; TRBD1 might be the D (5 bases). CDR3 amino acids: CASSPDNQETQYF. CDR3 DNA sequence: TGTGCCAGCTCACCGGACAACCAAGAGACCCAGTACTTC.